This entry describes one T cell receptor (beta chain). Its antigen is as yet unknown. The PCR was carried out with 60 Vbeta primers and 13 Jbeta primers. In the authors' workflow: In a later analysis, of 70 million to 85 million unique beta chains, about 11 million appeared in at least two donors. Libraries were prepared by immunoSEQ multiplex PCR; TCRdb keeps only in-frame clonotypes and omits some of them. The V and J calls and clone size are taken from that table; D and trimming were inferred from the DNA. The repertoire holds roughly 100,000 clones, around four fifths seen once, with less than 3.5% in the top ten. The V end lost 0 bases, the J end lost 3 bases, and 13 bases lay between the germline ends. Germline V gene data show CDR1 as SGHRS and CDR2 as YFSETQ. The CDR3 length is 15 residues. These data are taken from a study of cytomegalovirus exposure and HLA in healthy donors. Study information: Early on, a data release was issued that held about 85 million unique TCRs from HLA-typed donors. Membership in the Caucasian-associated ancestry cluster was found for around four fifths of approximately 430 genotyped donors. Study-wide points: Associated with cytomegalovirus, according to the listing, were around 160 TCR beta chains.

The chain is built from TRBV5-1 and TRBJ2-7; D remains ambiguous. The sequence was collected from a woman aged 40 to 50 in good health and CMV-seronegative. Sequencing was done on a sample of PBMCs. CDR3 region: CASSLGSGDFYEQYF. CDR3 DNA sequence: TGCGCCAGCAGCTTGGGGTCAGGTGATTTCTACGAGCAGTACTTC.